This T cell receptor (beta chain) was recovered during a study of blood T cell repertoires in COVID-19. CDR1 and CDR2 (germline): LGHDT, YNNKEL (reference sequence). Trimming left V 0 bases short and J 5 bases short, with 19 bases between. There are 17 residues in the CDR3. Authors' processing steps: Researchers report that nucleated cell counts were estimated from reference gene primer amplification. Generated by immunoSEQ multiplex PCR, the TCRdb table keeps only in-frame clones and is missing some. V and J calls and clone size come straight from that table; D and trimming were deduced from the DNA. This table holds fewer than 250,000 clones, roughly 80% found once.

This chain connects TRBV3-1 (or the pseudogene TRBV3-2) to TRBJ1-1; D unclear. The sample comprised peripheral blood. This TCR was recovered from a woman aged 45-65 years with acute or convalescent COVID-19. In nucleotides, the CDR3 is TGTGCCAGCAGCCAAGATCCTCCTCGGAGGGCCTGGACTGAAGCTTTCTTT. Its protein is CASSQDPPRRAWTEAFF.